The TCR beta chain described here comes from a study of tumor-infiltrating lymphocytes in primary liver carcinoma. J lost 10 bases, V lost 6 bases, and 5 bases had no gene match. Germline-derived CDR1 and CDR2 are SEHNR and FQNEAQ (reference sequence). The CDR3 has 12 residues. The sample holds a few counts of this clonotype. Germline DNA was extracted alongside blood RNA, which was obtained from unsorted whole blood. TCR beta cDNA was prepared out of roughly 450 ng total RNA by means of a constant-region primer. Three rounds of nested multiplex PCR with slightly modified ARM-PCR produced TCR beta libraries. Researchers ran the first two PCR rounds for about 11 cycles each with TRBV1-TRBV30 forward primers and a C-beta reverse primer. TCRdb passed the multiplex PCR reads through MiXCR, listing each CDR3 protein once. The sample has just over 300,000 distinct CDR3 sequences; roughly three fifths are singletons.

The specimen sequenced was peripheral blood. J is TRBJ2-1 and V is TRBV7-9; TRBD1 matches at 8 bases. This sequence was found in a woman between 25 and 40 years old with primary liver carcinoma and hepatitis B virus infection. CDR3 loop: CASSLGQEEQFF. The CDR3 DNA reads TGTGCCAGCAGTCTGGGACAGGAGGAGCAGTTCTTC.